The rows below give T cell receptor beta chains drawn from one sample of a study of cytomegalovirus exposure and HLA in healthy donors. Libraries were prepared by immunoSEQ multiplex PCR; TCRdb keeps only in-frame clonotypes and omits some of them. This table has 150,000 or so clones, 72% appearing once. The sequenced sample consisted of PBMCs. The receptors stem from a human donor in good health. Each CDR3 is given with its conserved first and last residue. A D gene is named only where the DNA matches it firmly. The size of a clone is reported for some rows only, either as once, few or many, or as a class for expanded clones.

D	size	length	V	J	CDR3	DNA
.	.	16	TRBV13	TRBJ1-1	CASSYPVGHEGTEAFF	TGTGCCAGCAGTTACCCCGTGGGTCACGAGGGAACTGAAGCTTTCTTT
.	once	15	TRBV7-9	TRBJ2-5	CSSSSNRDFPVAQYF	TGTTCCAGCAGCTCCAATCGGGACTTCCCCGTAGCCCAGTACTTC
TRBD1	.	15	TRBV2	TRBJ1-6	CATGTGMVDNSPLHF	TGTGCCACCGGGACAGGGATGGTGGACAATTCACCCCTCCACTTT
.	few	11	TRBV30	TRBJ1-1	CACERNTEAFF	TGTGCCTGTGAGAGGAACACTGAAGCTTTCTTT
.	.	16	TRBV11-3	TRBJ1-6	CASSHDGGSYNSPLHF	TGTGCCAGCAGCCATGACGGAGGATCCTATAATTCACCCCTCCACTTT
.	.	14	TRBV15	TRBJ2-3	CATSRASGTDTQYF	TGTGCCACCAGCAGAGCGTCAGGCACAGATACGCAGTATTTT
.	.	14	TRBV21-1	TRBJ1-3	CASSKGTAGNTIYF	TGTGCCAGCAGCAAAGGGACAGCTGGAAACACCATATATTTT
TRBD1	.	15	TRBV7-6	TRBJ2-7	CASSLAWDRAYEQYF	TGTGCCAGCAGCTTAGCCTGGGACAGAGCCTACGAGCAGTACTTC
.	.	17	TRBV5-5	TRBJ2-5	CASNALPTVYPQETQYF	TGTGCCAGCAACGCTCTTCCCACAGTTTACCCCCAAGAGACCCAGTACTTC
.	.	12	TRBV7-3	TRBJ1-5	CASSVPGEPQHF	TGTGCCAGCAGCGTCCCGGGAGAGCCCCAGCATTTT
.	once	11	TRBV16	TRBJ2-1	CASSPGYEQFF	TGTGCCAGCAGCCCAGGGTACGAGCAGTTCTTC
TRBD1	.	14	TRBV6-5	TRBJ1-1	CASSQTGANTEAFF	TGTGCCAGCAGTCAGACAGGGGCGAACACTGAAGCTTTCTTT
.	.	14	TRBV6-1	TRBJ2-1	CASHSGYSYNEQFF	TGTGCCAGCCATAGCGGTTATTCCTACAATGAGCAGTTCTTC
.	.	13	TRBV7-8	TRBJ1-1	CASSPGLGPEAFF	TGTGCCAGCAGCCCAGGGCTGGGGCCTGAAGCTTTCTTT
.	.	14	TRBV11-2	TRBJ1-1	CASSLGVAGTEAFF	TGTGCCAGCAGCTTAGGGGTAGCGGGCACTGAAGCTTTCTTT
.	.	13	TRBV27	TRBJ2-5	CASSSYPSETQYF	TGTGCCAGCAGTTCCTACCCCTCAGAGACCCAGTACTTC
.	.	15	TRBV30	TRBJ1-4	CAWSVSGSPNEKLFF	TGTGCCTGGAGTGTGTCCGGGAGTCCTAATGAAAAACTGTTTTTT
.	.	15	TRBV15	TRBJ2-7	CATSSDTGSYYEQYF	TGTGCCACCAGCAGTGACACCGGGAGCTACTACGAGCAGTACTTC
TRBD2	.	16	TRBV15	TRBJ2-3	CATSRDQTGGTDTQYF	TGTGCCACCAGCAGAGATCAGACGGGGGGGACAGATACGCAGTATTTT
.	few	13	TRBV7-9	TRBJ1-6	CASSLSGGGPLHF	TGTGCCAGCAGCTTATCCGGGGGTGGGCCCCTCCACTTT
.	.	10	TRBV2	TRBJ1-2	CASSNRANTF	TGTGCCAGCAGTAACAGGGCAAACACCTTC
.	.	14	TRBV5-4	TRBJ1-1	CASSSGAGNAEAFF	TGTGCCAGCAGCTCTGGTGCAGGTAACGCTGAAGCTTTCTTT
.	.	16	TRBV2	TRBJ1-3	CASSEGRGPSGNTIYF	TGTGCCAGCAGTGAAGGAAGGGGCCCATCTGGAAACACCATATATTTT
TRBD1	once	15	TRBV6-1	TRBJ2-5	CASRPGTGGPETQYF	TGTGCCAGCAGGCCCGGGACAGGGGGGCCAGAGACCCAGTACTTC
.	once	12	TRBV2	TRBJ1-6	CATHGQSSPLHF	TGTGCCACCCACGGACAGTCCTCACCCCTCCACTTT
.	.	15	TRBV10-3	TRBJ2-7	CASRPRTEGSYEQYF	TGTGCCTCCCGACCGCGGACTGAGGGTTCCTACGAGCAGTACTTC
.	.	13	TRBV6-5	TRBJ1-1	CASSDTDNTEAFF	TGTGCCAGCAGTGATACAGACAACACTGAAGCTTTCTTT
.	.	14	TRBV29-1	TRBJ2-1	CSVEIPPSLGEQFF	TGCAGCGTTGAGATTCCCCCTAGCCTGGGTGAGCAGTTCTTC
TRBD2	.	15	TRBV7-9	TRBJ2-1	CASSPTGGAIDEQFF	TGTGCCAGCAGCCCTACCGGGGGGGCTATAGATGAGCAGTTCTTC
.	.	13	TRBV4-3	TRBJ2-2	CASSTRDTGELFF	TGCGCCAGCAGCACTAGAGACACCGGGGAGCTGTTTTTT
TRBD1	.	14	TRBV7-2	TRBJ2-7	CASSFGQGTYEQYF	TGTGCCAGCAGCTTCGGACAGGGCACCTACGAGCAGTACTTC
TRBD1	few	13	TRBV15	TRBJ1-2	CATSEGATYGYTF	TGTGCCACCTCGGAGGGGGCTACCTATGGCTACACCTTC
.	.	14	TRBV13	TRBJ2-1	CASSFGGNYNEQFF	TGTGCCAGCAGCTTCGGGGGAAACTACAATGAGCAGTTCTTC
.	few	13	TRBV6-5	TRBJ1-3	CASSSQHGNTIYF	TGTGCCAGCAGTTCTCAACATGGAAACACCATATATTTT
TRBD2	.	14	TRBV6-6	TRBJ2-3	CASRSSSGGNTQYF	TGTGCCAGCAGATCCTCTAGCGGGGGAAATACGCAGTATTTT
TRBD1	.	16	TRBV11-1	TRBJ2-6	CASSPGGRPGANVLTF	TGTGCCAGCAGCCCAGGGGGTCGACCTGGGGCCAACGTCCTGACTTTC
.	.	14	TRBV2	TRBJ2-1	CASSDVGSYNEQFF	TGTGCCAGCAGTGACGTGGGGAGCTACAATGAGCAGTTCTTC
TRBD2	.	15	TRBV19	TRBJ2-5	CASSMLAGEQETQYF	TGTGCCAGTAGTATGCTAGCGGGGGAACAAGAGACCCAGTACTTC
.	.	12	TRBV11-2	TRBJ1-1	CASSLKHTEAFF	TGTGCCAGCAGTTTGAAGCACACTGAAGCTTTCTTT
TRBD1	.	15	TRBV5-1	TRBJ2-1	CASSLDGQGANEQFF	TGCGCCAGCAGCTTGGACGGACAGGGGGCGAATGAGCAGTTCTTC
TRBD1	few	14	TRBV19	TRBJ2-2	CANHRGPFTGELFF	TGTGCCAACCACAGGGGGCCTTTCACCGGGGAGCTGTTTTTT
TRBD1	.	13	TRBV18	TRBJ2-5	CASSPSRGQTQYF	TGTGCCAGCTCCCCCAGCAGGGGGCAGACCCAGTACTTC
.	.	16	TRBV4-1	TRBJ1-5	CASSHPSGGEGQPQHF	TGCGCCAGCAGCCACCCATCGGGGGGTGAGGGTCAGCCCCAGCATTTT
.	.	16	TRBV18	TRBJ2-2	CASSPWTLANTGELFF	TGTGCCAGCTCACCATGGACATTAGCGAACACCGGGGAGCTGTTTTTT
.	.	10	TRBV12-2	TRBJ2-7	CATEGEEQYF	TGTGCAACCGAGGGGGAAGAGCAGTACTTC
TRBD1	.	16	TRBV10-1	TRBJ2-7	CASSDSKGQGSDEQYF	TGCGCCAGCAGTGATTCTAAGGGACAGGGGTCCGACGAGCAGTACTTC
TRBD1	.	18	TRBV30	TRBJ1-2	CAWSVPGTGRPANYGYTF	TGTGCCTGGAGTGTACCGGGGACAGGGCGCCCAGCTAACTATGGCTACACCTTC
TRBD1	.	15	TRBV7-6	TRBJ2-7	CASSPRQGVSYEQYF	TGTGCCAGCAGCCCGAGACAGGGGGTCTCCTACGAGCAGTACTTC
.	.	14	TRBV27	TRBJ2-5	CASSPLGREETQYF	TGTGCCAGCAGTCCCCTCGGTAGAGAAGAGACCCAGTACTTC
TRBD2	.	15	TRBV6-1	TRBJ2-1	CASSVRLAGDNEQFF	TGTGCCAGCAGTGTCCGACTAGCGGGGGACAATGAGCAGTTCTTC
TRBD1	.	14	TRBV30	TRBJ2-7	CAWSRDSEAYEQYF	TGTGCCTGGAGTCGGGACAGCGAGGCCTACGAGCAGTACTTC
TRBD2	.	16	TRBV6-4	TRBJ2-3	CASSGFAGGSTDTQYF	TGTGCCAGCAGTGGATTCGCGGGGGGGAGCACAGATACGCAGTATTTT
.	many	15	TRBV9	TRBJ2-1	CASSPAYRGGGEQFF	TGTGCCAGCAGCCCCGCGTATCGGGGTGGAGGTGAGCAGTTCTTC
.	.	15	TRBV18	TRBJ1-1	CASSPEGFGDTEAFF	TGTGCCAGCTCACCGGAGGGGTTTGGGGACACTGAAGCTTTCTTT
.	.	14	TRBV19	TRBJ2-7	CASSIAGDSYEQYF	TGTGCCAGTAGTATTGCCGGTGACAGCTACGAGCAGTACTTC
.	.	15	TRBV5-1	TRBJ2-5	CASSLDSGYQETQYF	TGCGCCAGCAGCTTGGATTCCGGGTATCAAGAGACCCAGTACTTC
TRBD1	.	14	TRBV7-3	TRBJ1-5	CASSGDREDQPQHF	TGTGCCAGCAGCGGGGACAGGGAAGATCAGCCCCAGCATTTT
TRBD1	few	14	TRBV11-1	TRBJ2-7	CASSPGTGIYEQYF	TGTGCCAGCAGCCCCGGGACAGGGATTTACGAGCAGTACTTC
.	.	12	TRBV6-5	TRBJ2-3	CASSSARGTQYF	TGTGCCAGCAGTTCGGCGAGAGGTACGCAGTATTTT